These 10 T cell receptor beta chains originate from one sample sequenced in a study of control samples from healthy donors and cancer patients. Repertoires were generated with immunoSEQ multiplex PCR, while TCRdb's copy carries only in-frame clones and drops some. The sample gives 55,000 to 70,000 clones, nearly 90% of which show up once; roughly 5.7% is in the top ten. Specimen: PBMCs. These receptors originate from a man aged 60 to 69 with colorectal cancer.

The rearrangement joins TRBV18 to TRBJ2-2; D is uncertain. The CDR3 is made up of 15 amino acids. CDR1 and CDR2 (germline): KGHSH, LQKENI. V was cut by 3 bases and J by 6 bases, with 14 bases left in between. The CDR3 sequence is CASSPLAPPPGELFF. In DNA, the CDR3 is TGTGCCAGCTCACCCCTTGCCCCCCCTCCCGGGGAGCTGTTTTTT.

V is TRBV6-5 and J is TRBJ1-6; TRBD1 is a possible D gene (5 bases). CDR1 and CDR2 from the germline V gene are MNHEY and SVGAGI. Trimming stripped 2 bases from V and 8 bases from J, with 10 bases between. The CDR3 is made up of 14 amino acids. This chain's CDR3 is CASSYEAGHSPLHF. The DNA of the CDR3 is TGTGCCAGCAGTTACGAGGCAGGGCATTCACCCCTCCACTTT.

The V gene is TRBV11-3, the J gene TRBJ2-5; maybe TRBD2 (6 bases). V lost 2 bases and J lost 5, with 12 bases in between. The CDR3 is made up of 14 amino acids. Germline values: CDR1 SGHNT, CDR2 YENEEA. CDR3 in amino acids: CASSLIGGVETQYF. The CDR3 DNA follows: TGTGCCAGCAGCTTAATAGGCGGGGTGGAGACCCAGTACTTC.

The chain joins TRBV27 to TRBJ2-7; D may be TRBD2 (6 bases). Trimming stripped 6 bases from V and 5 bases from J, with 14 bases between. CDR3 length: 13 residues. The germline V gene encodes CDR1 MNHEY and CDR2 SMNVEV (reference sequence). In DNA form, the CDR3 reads TGTGCCAGCAGCAGCGGGCAGGCGGACGAGCAGTACTTC. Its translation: CASSSGQADEQYF.

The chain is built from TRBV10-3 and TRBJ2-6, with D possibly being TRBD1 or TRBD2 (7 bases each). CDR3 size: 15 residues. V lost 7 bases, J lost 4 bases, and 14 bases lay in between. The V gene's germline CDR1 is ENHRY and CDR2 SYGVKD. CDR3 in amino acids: CAITQGGTGANVLTF. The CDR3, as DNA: TGTGCCATCACCCAGGGGGGGACCGGGGCCAACGTCCTGACTTTC.

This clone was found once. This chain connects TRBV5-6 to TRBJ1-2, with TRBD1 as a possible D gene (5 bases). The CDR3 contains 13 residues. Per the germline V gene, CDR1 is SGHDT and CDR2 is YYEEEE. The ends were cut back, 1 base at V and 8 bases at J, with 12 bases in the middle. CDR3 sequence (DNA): TGTGCCAGCAGCTTGTCCGGGGGGGAAGGCTACACCTTC. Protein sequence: CASSLSGGEGYTF. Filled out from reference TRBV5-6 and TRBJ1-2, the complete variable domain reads DAGVTQSPTHLIKTRGQQVTLRCSPKSGHDTVSWYQQALGQGPQFIFQYYEEEERQRGNFPDRFSGHQFPNYSSELNVNALLLGDSALYLCASSLSGGEGYTFGSGTRLTVV.

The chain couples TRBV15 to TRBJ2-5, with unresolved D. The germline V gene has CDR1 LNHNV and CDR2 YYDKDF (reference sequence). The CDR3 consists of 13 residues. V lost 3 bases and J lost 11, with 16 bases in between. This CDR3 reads CATSSRPNGQQYF. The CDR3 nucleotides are TGTGCCACCAGCAGTAGACCCAACGGTCAGCAGTACTTC.

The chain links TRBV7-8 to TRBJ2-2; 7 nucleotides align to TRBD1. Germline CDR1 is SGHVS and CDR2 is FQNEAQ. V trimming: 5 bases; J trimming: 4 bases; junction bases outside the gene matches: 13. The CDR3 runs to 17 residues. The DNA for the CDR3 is TGTGCCAGCAGCCCGAAGACCGGGACAGTTCGCACCGGGGAGCTGTTTTTT. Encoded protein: CASSPKTGTVRTGELFF.

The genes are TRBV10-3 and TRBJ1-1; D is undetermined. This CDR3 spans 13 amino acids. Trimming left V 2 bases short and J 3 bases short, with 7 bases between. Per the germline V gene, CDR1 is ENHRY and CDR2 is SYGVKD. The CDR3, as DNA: TGTGCCATCAGTGAGAGCCCATACACTGAAGCTTTCTTT. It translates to CAISESPYTEAFF.

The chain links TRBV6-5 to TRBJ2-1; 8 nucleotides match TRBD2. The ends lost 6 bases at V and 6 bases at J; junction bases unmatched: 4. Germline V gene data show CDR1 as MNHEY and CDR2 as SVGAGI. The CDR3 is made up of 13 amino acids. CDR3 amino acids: CASRDRGGNEQFF. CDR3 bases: TGTGCCAGCAGGGATCGGGGGGGCAATGAGCAGTTCTTC.